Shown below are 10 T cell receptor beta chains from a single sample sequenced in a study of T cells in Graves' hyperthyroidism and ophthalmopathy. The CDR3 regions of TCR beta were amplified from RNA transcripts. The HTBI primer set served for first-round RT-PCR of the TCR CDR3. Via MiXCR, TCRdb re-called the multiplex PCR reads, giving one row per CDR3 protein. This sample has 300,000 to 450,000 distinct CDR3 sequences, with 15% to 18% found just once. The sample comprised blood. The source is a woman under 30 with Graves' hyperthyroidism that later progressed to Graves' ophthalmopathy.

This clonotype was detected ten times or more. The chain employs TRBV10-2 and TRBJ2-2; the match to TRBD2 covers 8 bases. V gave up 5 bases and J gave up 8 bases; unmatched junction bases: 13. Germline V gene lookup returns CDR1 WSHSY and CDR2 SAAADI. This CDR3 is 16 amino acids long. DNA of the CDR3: TGCGCCAGCAGTTGTGAGCGGGAGAGGCAACAGGGGGAGCTGTTTTTT. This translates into CASSCERERQQGELFF.

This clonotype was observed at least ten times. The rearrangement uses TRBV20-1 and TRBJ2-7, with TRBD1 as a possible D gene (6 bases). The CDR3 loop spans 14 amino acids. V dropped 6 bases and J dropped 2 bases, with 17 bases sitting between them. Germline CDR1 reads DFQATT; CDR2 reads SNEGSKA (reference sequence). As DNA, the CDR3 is TGCAGTGCGCGCCGGGACAAGGGACCCTACGAGCAGTACTTC. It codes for CSARRDKGPYEQYF.

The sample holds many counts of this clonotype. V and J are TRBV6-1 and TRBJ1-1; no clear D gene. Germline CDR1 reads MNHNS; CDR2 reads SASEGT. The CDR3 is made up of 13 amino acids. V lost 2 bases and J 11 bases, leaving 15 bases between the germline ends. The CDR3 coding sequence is TGTGCCAGCAGTGAAAAGTTTGGGAAGGCTGCTTTCTTT. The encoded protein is CASSEKFGKAAFF.

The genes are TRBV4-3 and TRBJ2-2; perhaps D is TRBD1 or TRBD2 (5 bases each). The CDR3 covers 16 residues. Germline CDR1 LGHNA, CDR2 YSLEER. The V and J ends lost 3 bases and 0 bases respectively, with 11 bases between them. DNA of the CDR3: TGCGCCAGCAGCCAGGGACGTTCTCCGAACACCGGGGAGCTGTTTTTT. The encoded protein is CASSQGRSPNTGELFF.

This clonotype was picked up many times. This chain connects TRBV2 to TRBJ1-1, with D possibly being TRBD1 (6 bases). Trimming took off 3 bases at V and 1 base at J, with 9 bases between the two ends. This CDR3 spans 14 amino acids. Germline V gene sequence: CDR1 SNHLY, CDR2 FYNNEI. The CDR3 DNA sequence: TGTGCCAGCAGTGACAGGGGACAGAACACTGAAGCTTTCTTT. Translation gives CASSDRGQNTEAFF.

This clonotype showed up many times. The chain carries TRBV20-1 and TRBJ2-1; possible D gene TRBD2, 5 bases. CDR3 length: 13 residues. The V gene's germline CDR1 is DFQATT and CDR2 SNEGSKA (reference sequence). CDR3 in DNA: TGCAGCGCCCGGACCGGGACCTACAATGAGCAGTTCTTC. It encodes CSARTGTYNEQFF.

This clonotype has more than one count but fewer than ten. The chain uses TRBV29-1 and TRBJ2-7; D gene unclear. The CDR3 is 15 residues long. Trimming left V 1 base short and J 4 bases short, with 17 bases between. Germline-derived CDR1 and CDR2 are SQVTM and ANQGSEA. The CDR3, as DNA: TGCAGCGTTGAAGGATTTATTGGCTGGCATTACGAGCAGTACTTC. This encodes CSVEGFIGWHYEQYF.

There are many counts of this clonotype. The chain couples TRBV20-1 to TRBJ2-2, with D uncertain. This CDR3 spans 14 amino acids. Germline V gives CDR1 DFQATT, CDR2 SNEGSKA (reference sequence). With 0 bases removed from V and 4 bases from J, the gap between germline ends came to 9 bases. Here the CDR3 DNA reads TGCAGTGCTAGAGAACGGACGGCCACCGGGGAGCTGTTTTTT. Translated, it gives CSARERTATGELFF.

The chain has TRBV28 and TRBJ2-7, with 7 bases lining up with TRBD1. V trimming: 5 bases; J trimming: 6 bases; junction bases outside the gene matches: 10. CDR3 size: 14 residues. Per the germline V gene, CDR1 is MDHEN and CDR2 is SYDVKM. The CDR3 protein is CASSPSYRGREQYF. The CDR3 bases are TGTGCCAGCAGTCCCTCCTACAGGGGTCGCGAGCAGTACTTC.

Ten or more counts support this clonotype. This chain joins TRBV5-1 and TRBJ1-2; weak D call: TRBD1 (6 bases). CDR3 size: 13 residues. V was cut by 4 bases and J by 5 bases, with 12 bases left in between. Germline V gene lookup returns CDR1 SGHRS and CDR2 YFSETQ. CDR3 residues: CASSPQGGYGYTF. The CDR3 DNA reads TGCGCCAGCAGCCCACAGGGAGGGTATGGCTACACCTTC.